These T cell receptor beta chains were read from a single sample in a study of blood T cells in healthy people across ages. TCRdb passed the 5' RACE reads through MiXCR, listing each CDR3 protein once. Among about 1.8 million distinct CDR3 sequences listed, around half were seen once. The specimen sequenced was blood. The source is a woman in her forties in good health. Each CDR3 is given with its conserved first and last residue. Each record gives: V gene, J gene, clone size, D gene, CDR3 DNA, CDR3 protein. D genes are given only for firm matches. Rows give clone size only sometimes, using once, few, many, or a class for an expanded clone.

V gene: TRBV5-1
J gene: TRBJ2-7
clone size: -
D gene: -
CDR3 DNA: TGCGCCAGCAGGCCCGCAGAGGGATACGAGCAGTACTTC
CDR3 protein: CASRPAEGYEQYF

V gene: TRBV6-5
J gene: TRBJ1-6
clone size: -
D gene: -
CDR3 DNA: TGTGCCAGCAGTTACGCAGATTCACCCCTCCACTTT
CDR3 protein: CASSYADSPLHF

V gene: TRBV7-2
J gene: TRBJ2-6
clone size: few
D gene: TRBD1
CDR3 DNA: TGTGCCAGCAGCTGGGGACAGGCGGACGTCCTGACTTTC
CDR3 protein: CASSWGQADVLTF

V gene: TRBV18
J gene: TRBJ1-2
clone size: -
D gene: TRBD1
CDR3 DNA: TGTGCCAGCTCACCGGGACAGGGGATGGATGGCTACACCTTC
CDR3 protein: CASSPGQGMDGYTF

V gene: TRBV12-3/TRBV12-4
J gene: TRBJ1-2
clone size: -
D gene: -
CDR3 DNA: TGTGCCAGCAGTTTCCCAAGGTATTCTTATGGCTACACCTTC
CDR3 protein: CASSFPRYSYGYTF

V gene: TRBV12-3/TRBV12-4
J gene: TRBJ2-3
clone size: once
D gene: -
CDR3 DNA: TGTGCCAGCAGGTACTCGGGATCTACCGCAGATACGCAGTATTTT
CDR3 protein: CASRYSGSTADTQYF

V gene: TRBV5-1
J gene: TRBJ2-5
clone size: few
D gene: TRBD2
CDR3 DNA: TGCGCCAGCAGACGGGGACTAGCGGCAACACAAGAGACCCAGTACTTC
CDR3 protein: CASRRGLAATQETQYF

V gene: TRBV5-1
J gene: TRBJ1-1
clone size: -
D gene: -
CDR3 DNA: TGCGCCAGCGGGGGGGGCATAGGGGTCACTGAAGCTTTCTTT
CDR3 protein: CASGGGIGVTEAFF

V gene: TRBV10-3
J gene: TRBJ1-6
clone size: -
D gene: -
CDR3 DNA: TGTGCCATCCTAGGTGAGGGGTATAATTCACCCCTCCACTTT
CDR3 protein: CAILGEGYNSPLHF

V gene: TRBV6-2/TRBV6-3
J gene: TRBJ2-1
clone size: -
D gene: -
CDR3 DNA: TGTGCCAGCGGTGTTTGGGCAGGGGTCCGCAATGAGCAGTTCTTC
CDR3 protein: CASGVWAGVRNEQFF

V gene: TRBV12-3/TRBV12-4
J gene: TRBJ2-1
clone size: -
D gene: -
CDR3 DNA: TGTGCCAGCATTAAAGACAGATACAATGAGCAGTTCTTC
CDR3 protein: CASIKDRYNEQFF

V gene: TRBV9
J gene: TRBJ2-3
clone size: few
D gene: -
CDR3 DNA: TGTGCCAGCAGCGTAGCTACTAGGGCAGATACGCAGTATTTT
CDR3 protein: CASSVATRADTQYF

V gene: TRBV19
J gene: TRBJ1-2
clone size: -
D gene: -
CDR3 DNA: TGTGCCAGTAGTATAGGTTTCGGAAGCTATGGCTACACCTTC
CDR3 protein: CASSIGFGSYGYTF

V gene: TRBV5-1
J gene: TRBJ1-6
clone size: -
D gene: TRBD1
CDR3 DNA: TGCGCCAGCAGCTTGGGACAGGGCGTGAATTCACCCCTCCACTTT
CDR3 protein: CASSLGQGVNSPLHF

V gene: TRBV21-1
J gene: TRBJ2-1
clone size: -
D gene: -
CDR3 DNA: TGTGCCAGCAGCAAAGGCAGGGTATACAATGAGCAGTTCTTC
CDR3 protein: CASSKGRVYNEQFF

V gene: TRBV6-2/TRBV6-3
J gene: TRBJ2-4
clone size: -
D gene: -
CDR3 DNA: TGTGCCAGCAGTTGGACAGTGGGGGAGCAGTACTTC
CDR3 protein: CASSWTVGEQYF

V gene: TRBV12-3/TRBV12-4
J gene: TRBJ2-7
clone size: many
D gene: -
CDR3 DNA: TGTGCCAGCAGTTTTCTGAACGAGCAGTACTTC
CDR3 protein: CASSFLNEQYF

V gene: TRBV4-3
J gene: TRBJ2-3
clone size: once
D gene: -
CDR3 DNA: TGCGCCAGCAGCCGGGCGATAGTCGCGGGGTCCACAGATACGCAGTATTTT
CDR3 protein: CASSRAIVAGSTDTQYF

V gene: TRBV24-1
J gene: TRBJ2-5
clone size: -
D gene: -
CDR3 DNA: TGTGCCACCAGTGACCGAGGACAGGGAGGGGAGCAGTACTTC
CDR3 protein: CATSDRGQGGEQYF

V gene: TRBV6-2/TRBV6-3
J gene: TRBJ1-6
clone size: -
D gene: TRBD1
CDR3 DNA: TGTGCCAGCACCCTGAGGCGACAGGGGGGTTCACCCCTCCACTTT
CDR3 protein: CASTLRRQGGSPLHF

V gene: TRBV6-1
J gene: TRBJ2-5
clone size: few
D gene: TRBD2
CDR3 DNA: TGTGCCAGCAGACCTAGACTAGCGGGGGGGCAGCGAGAGACCCAGTACTTC
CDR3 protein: CASRPRLAGGQRETQYF

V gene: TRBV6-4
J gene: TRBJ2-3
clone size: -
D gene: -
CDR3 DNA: TGTGCCAGCAGTCTCGTACTAGAAGTTGATACGCAGTATTTT
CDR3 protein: CASSLVLEVDTQYF

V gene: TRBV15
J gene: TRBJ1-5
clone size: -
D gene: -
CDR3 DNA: TGTGCCACCAGCAGCTGGGGGGCAGATCAGCCCCAGCATTTT
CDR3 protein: CATSSWGADQPQHF

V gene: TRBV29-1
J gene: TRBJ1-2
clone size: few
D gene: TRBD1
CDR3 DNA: TGCAGCGTCGAAAGACAGGGGGGAATCTATGGCTACACCTTC
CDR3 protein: CSVERQGGIYGYTF

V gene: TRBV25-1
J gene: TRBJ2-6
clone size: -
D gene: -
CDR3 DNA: TGTGCCAGCAGTGAATGGGGAAGAACTGGGGCCAACGTCCTGACTTTC
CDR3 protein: CASSEWGRTGANVLTF

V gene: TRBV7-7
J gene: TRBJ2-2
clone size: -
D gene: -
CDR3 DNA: TGTGCTAGCAGGCCCAAGAACACCGGGGAGCTGTTTTTT
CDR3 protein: CASRPKNTGELFF